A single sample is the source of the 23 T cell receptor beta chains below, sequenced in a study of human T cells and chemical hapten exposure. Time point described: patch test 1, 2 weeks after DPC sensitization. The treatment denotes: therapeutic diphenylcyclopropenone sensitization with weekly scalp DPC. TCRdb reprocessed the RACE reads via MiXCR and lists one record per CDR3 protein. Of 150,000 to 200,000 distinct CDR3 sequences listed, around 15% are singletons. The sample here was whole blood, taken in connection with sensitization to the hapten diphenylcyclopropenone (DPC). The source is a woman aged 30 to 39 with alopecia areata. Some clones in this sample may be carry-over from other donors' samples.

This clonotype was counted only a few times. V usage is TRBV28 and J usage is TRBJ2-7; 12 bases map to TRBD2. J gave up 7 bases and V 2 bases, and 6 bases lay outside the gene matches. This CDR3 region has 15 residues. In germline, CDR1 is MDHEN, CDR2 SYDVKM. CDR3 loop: CASSLGLAGTGEQYF. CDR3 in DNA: TGTGCCAGCAGTTTAGGACTAGCGGGGACCGGTGAGCAGTACTTC.

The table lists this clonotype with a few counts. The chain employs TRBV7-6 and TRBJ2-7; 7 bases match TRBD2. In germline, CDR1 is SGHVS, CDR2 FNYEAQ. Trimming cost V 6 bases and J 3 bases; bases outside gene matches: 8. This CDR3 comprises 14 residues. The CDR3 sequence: CASSSMGGSYEQYF. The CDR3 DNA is TGTGCCAGCAGTTCAATGGGCGGGAGCTACGAGCAGTACTTC.

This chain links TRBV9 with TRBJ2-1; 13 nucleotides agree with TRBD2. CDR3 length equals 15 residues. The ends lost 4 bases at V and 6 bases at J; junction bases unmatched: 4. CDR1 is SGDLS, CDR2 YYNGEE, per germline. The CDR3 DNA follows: TGTGCCAGCAGCTCCAGGACTAGCGGGGGCAATGAGCAGTTCTTC. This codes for CASSSRTSGGNEQFF. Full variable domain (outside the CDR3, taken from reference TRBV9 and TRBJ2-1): DSGVTQTPKHLITATGQRVTLRCSPRSGDLSVYWYQQSLDQGLQFLIQYYNGEERAKGNILERFSAQQFPDLHSELNLSSLELGDSALYFCASSSRTSGGNEQFFGPGTRLTVL.

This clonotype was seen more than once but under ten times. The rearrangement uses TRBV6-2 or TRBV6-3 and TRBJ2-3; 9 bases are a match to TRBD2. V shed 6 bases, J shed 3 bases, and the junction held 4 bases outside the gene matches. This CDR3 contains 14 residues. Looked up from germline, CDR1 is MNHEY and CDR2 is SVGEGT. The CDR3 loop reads CASRRLAGTDTQYF. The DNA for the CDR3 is TGTGCCAGCAGAAGGCTAGCGGGGACAGATACGCAGTATTTT.

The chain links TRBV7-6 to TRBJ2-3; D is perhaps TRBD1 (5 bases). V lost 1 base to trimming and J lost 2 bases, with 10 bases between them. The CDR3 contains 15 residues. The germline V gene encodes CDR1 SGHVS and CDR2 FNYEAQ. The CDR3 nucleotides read TGTGCCAGCAGCTTAGATGACAGAGCCACAGATACGCAGTATTTT. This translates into CASSLDDRATDTQYF.

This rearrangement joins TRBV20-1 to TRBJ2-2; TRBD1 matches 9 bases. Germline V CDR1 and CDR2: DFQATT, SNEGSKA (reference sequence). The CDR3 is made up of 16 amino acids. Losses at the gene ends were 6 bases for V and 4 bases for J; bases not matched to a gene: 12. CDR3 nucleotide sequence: TGCAGTGCCCTGGGGATCTTGGGACAGGGCACCGGGGAGCTGTTTTTT. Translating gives CSALGILGQGTGELFF.

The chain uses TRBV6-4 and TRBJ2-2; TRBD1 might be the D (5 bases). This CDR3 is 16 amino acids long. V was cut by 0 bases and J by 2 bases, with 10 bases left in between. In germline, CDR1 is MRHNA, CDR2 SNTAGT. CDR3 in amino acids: CASSDSRQGNTGELFF. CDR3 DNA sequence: TGTGCCAGCAGTGACTCTCGGCAGGGAAACACCGGGGAGCTGTTTTTT.

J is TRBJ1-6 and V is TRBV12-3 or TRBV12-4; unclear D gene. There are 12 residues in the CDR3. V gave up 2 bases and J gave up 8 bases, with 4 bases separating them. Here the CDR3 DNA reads TGTGCCAGCAGTTTACGGGATTCACCCCTCCACTTT. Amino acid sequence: CASSLRDSPLHF.

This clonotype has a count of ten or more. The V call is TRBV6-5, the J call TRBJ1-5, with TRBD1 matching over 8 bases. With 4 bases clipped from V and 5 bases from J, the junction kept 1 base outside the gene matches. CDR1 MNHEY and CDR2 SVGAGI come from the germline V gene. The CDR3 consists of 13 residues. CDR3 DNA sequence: TGTGCCAGCAGTTTACAGGGGGATCAGCCCCAGCATTTT. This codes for CASSLQGDQPQHF.

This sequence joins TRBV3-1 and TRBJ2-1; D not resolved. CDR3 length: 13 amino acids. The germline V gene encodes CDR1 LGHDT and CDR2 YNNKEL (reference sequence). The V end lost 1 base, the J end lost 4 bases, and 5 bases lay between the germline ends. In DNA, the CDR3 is TGTGCCAGCAGCCAAGGGTGGTACAATGAGCAGTTCTTC. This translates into CASSQGWYNEQFF.

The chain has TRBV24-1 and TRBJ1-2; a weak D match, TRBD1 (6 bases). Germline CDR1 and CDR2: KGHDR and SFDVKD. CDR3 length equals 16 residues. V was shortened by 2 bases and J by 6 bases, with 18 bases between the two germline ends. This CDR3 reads CATSDWGQGRDNGYTF. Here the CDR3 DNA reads TGTGCCACCAGTGATTGGGGCCAGGGGCGCGATAATGGCTACACCTTC.

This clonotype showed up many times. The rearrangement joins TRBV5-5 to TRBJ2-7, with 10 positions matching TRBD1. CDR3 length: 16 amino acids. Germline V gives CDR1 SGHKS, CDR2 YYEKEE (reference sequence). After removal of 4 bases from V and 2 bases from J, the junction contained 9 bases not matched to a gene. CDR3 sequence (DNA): TGTGCCAGCAGCCGAAACGCCGGGACAGGGGCCTACGAGCAGTACTTC. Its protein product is CASSRNAGTGAYEQYF.

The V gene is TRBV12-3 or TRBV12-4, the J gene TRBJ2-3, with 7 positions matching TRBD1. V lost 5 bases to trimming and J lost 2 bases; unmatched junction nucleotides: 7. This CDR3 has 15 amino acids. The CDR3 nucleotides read TGTGCCAGCAGTCCCAAACAGGGGCTCACAGATACGCAGTATTTT. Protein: CASSPKQGLTDTQYF.

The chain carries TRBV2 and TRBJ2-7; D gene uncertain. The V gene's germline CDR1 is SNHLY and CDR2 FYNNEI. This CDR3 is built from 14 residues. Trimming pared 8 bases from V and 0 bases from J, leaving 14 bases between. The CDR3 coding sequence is TGTGCCAGCGCTTCGGCGGTATCCTCCTACGAGCAGTACTTC. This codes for CASASAVSSYEQYF.

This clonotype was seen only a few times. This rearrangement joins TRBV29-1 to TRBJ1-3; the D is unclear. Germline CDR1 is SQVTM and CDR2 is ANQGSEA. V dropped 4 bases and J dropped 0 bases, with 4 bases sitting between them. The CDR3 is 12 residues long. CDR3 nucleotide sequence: TGCAGCGTTGCCTTCTCTGGAAACACCATATATTTT. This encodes CSVAFSGNTIYF. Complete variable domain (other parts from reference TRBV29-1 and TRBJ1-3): SAVISQKPSRDICQRGTSLTIQCQVDSQVTMMFWYRQQPGQSLTLIATANQGSEATYESGFVIDKFPISRPNLTFSTLTVSNMSPEDSSIYLCSVAFSGNTIYFGEGSWLTVV.

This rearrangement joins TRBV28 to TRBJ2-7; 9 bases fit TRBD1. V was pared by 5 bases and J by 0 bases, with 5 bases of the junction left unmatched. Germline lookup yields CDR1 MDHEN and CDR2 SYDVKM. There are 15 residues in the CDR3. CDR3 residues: CASSRTGAISYEQYF. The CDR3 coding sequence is TGTGCCAGCAGTAGGACAGGGGCAATCTCCTACGAGCAGTACTTC.

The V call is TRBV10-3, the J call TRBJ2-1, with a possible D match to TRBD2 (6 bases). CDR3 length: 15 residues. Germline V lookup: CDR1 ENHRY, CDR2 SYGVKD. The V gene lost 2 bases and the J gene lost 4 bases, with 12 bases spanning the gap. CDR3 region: CAISETRDSYNEQFF. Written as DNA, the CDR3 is TGTGCCATCAGTGAGACCCGGGACTCTTACAATGAGCAGTTCTTC.

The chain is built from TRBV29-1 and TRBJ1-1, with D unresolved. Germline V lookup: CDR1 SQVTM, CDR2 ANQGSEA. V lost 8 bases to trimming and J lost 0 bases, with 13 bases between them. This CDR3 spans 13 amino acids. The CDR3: CSSVPRLNTEAFF. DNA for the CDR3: TGCAGCTCCGTCCCACGACTGAACACTGAAGCTTTCTTT.

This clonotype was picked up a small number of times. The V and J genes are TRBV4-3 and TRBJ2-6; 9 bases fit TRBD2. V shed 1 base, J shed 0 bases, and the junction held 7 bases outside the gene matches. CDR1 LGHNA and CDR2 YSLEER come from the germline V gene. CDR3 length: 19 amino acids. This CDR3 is CASSQAAIAGASGANVLTF. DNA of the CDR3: TGCGCCAGCAGCCAAGCCGCTATAGCGGGGGCCTCTGGGGCCAACGTCCTGACTTTC.

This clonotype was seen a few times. CDR3 DNA sequence: TGTGCCAGTAGGGACAGCCTTAATGAAAAACTGTTTTTT. Translated, it gives CASRDSLNEKLFF. The genes are TRBV19 and TRBJ1-4, with D perhaps TRBD1 (6 bases). Germline-derived CDR1 and CDR2 are LNHDA and SQIVND (reference sequence). V shed 6 bases and J shed 4 bases, with 9 bases lying between them. CDR3 size: 13 residues. Complete variable domain (other parts from reference TRBV19 and TRBJ1-4): DGGITQSPKYLFRKEGQNVTLSCEQNLNHDAMYWYRQDPGQGLRLIYYSQIVNDFQKGDIAEGYSVSREKKESFPLTVTSAQKNPTAFYLCASRDSLNEKLFFGSGTQLSVL.

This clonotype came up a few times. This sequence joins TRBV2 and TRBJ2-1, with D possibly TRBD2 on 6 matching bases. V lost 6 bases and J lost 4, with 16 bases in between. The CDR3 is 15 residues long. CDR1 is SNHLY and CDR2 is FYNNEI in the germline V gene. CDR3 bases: TGTGCCAGCAGCGAGGGAGGATTGACATACAATGAGCAGTTCTTC. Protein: CASSEGGLTYNEQFF.

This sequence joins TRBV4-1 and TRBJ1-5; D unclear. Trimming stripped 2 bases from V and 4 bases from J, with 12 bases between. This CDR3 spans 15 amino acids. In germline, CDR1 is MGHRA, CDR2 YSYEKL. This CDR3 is CASSQFRTQNQPQHF. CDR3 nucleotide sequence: TGCGCCAGCAGCCAATTCAGGACGCAAAATCAGCCCCAGCATTTT.

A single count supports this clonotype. In DNA, the CDR3 is TGCGCCAGCAGCTTGGATATTCTCCCAGCTAACTATGGCTACACCTTC. Amino acid sequence: CASSLDILPANYGYTF. V is TRBV5-1 and J is TRBJ1-2, with D hard to call. Trimming took off 0 bases at V and 0 bases at J, with 12 bases between the two ends. There are 16 residues in the CDR3. CDR1 SGHRS and CDR2 YFSETQ come from the germline V gene.